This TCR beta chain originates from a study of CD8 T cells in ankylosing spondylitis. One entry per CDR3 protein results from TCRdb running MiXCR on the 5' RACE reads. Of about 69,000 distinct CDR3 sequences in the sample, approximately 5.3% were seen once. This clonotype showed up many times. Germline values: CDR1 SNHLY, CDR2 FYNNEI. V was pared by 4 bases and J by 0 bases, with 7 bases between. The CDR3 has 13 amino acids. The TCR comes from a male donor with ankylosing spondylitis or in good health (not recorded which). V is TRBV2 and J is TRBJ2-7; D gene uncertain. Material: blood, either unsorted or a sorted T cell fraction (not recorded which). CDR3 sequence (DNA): TGTGCCAGCAGTGGACGGAGCTCCTACGAGCAGTACTTC. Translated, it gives CASSGRSSYEQYF. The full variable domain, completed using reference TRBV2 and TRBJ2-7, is EPEVTQTPSHQVTQMGQEVILRCVPISNHLYFYWYRQILGQKVEFLVSFYNNEISEKSEIFDDQFSVERPDGSNFTLKIRSTKLEDSAMYFCASSGRSSYEQYFGPGTRLTVT.